Below, 3 T cell receptor beta chains from the same sample are listed, as sequenced in a study of blood T cells in healthy people across ages (dated by TCRdb to the mid-2010s). Receptor libraries were prepared by 5' RACE. The run used an Illumina HiSeq 2500. A second 7 to 11 cycle PCR used a sample-barcoded 5' primer and a J-beta primer mix. TCRdb passed the public sequencing reads through fastp at Q25 and MiXCR, retaining productive beta sequences. Merged by CDR3 protein, the rows form single entries marked with the most common genes and DNA. Counted in this sample were about 760,000 distinct CDR3 sequences; roughly 25% of them appeared once. The top ten clonotypes cover around 9.2% of the sample. This sample also appeared in a second study, on T cells of mothers and their children.

The sequenced material came from blood. These receptors originate from a boy between 10 and 17 years old in good health.

The chain combines TRBV5-1 with TRBJ2-5; 9 nucleotides match TRBD2. The J call could be wrong; TRBJ2-1 is a better fit for the DNA end. Per the germline V gene, CDR1 is SGHRS and CDR2 is YFSETQ. The CDR3 extends over 17 amino acids. CDR3 bases: TGCGCCAGCAGCTTCAACCCCAGCGGGAGGTTGAGTAATGAGCAGTTCTTC. It translates to CASSFNPSGRLSNEQFF.

V usage is TRBV20-1 and J usage is TRBJ2-1; no firm D call. This CDR3 contains 13 residues. Germline CDR1 reads DFQATT; CDR2 reads SNEGSKA (reference sequence). V dropped 8 bases and J dropped 6 bases, with 17 bases sitting between them. The CDR3 region has the DNA TGCAGTACCGGCACTAACTGGGGCAATGAGCAGTTCTTC. Its protein product is CSTGTNWGNEQFF.

There are a few counts of this clonotype. V and J are TRBV5-1 and TRBJ2-5, with TRBD1 identical over 8 bases. CDR1 SGHRS and CDR2 YFSETQ come from the germline V gene. V lost 1 base and J lost 1; bases outside the gene matches: 3. The CDR3 covers 15 residues. The CDR3, as DNA: TGCGCCAGCAGCTTGACCAGGGGGCTCCAAGAGACCCAGTACTTC. Its translation: CASSLTRGLQETQYF.